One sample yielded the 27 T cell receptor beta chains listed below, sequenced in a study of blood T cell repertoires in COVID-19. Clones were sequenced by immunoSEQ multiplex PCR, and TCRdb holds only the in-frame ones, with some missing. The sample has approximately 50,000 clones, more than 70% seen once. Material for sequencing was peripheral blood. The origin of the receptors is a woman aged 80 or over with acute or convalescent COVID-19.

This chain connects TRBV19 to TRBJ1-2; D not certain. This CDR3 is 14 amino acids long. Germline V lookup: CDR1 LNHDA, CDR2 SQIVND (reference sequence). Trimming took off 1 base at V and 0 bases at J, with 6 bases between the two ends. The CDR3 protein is CASSIVNTNYGYTF. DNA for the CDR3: TGTGCCAGTAGTATAGTTAACACTAACTATGGCTACACCTTC.

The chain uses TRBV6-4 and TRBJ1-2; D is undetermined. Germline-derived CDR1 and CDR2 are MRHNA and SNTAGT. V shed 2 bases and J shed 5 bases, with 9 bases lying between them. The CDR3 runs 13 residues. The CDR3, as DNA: TGTGCCAGCAGTGACGAGGGAGGTTATGGCTACACCTTC. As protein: CASSDEGGYGYTF.

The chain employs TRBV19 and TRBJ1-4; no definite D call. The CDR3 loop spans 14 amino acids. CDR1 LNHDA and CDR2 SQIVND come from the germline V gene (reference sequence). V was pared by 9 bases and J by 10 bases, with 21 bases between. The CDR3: CASGMDGWEGKLFF. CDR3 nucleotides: TGTGCCAGCGGAATGGACGGCTGGGAGGGAAAACTGTTTTTT.

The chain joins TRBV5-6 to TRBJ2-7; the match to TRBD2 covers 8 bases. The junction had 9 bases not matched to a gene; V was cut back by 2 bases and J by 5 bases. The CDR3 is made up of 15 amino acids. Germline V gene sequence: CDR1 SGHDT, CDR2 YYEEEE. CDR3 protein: CASSFFAGGRDEQYF. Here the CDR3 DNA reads TGTGCCAGCAGCTTTTTTGCGGGGGGCCGGGACGAGCAGTACTTC.

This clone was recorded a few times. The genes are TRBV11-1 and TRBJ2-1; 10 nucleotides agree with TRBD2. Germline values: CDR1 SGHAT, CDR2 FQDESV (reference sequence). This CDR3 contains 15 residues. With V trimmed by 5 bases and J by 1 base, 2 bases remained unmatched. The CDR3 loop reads CASSPSGSSYNEQFF. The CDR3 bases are TGTGCCAGCAGCCCTAGCGGGAGTTCCTACAATGAGCAGTTCTTC.

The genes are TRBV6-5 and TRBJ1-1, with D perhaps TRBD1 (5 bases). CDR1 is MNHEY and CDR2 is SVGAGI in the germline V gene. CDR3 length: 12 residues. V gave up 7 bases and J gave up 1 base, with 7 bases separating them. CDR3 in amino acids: CASITGNTEAFF. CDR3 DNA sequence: TGTGCCAGCATTACAGGGAACACTGAAGCTTTCTTT.

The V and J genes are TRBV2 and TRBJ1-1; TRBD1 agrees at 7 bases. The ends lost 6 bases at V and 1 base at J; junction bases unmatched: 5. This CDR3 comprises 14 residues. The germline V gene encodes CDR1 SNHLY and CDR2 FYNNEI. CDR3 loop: CASSLRQGNTEAFF. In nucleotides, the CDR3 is TGTGCCAGCAGCCTGAGACAGGGGAACACTGAAGCTTTCTTT.

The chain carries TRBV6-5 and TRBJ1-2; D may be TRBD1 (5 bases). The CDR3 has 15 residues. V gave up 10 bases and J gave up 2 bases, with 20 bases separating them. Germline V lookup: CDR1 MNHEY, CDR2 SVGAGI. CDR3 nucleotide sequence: TGTGCCATCCGAGGCGGGGGGGTACAAAACTATGGCTACACCTTC. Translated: CAIRGGGVQNYGYTF.

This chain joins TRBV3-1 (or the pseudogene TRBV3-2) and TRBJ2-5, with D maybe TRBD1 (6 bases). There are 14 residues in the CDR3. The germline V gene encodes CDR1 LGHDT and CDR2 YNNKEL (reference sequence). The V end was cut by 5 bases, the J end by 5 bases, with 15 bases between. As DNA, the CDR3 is TGTGCCAGCAGCGCATACCGGGACATCGAGACCCAGTACTTC. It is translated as CASSAYRDIETQYF.

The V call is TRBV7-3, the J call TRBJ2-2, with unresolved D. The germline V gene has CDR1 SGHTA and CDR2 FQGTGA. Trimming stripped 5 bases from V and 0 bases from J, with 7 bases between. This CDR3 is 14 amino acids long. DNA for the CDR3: TGTGCCAGCAGCCTTCCTGCGAACACCGGGGAGCTGTTTTTT. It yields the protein CASSLPANTGELFF.

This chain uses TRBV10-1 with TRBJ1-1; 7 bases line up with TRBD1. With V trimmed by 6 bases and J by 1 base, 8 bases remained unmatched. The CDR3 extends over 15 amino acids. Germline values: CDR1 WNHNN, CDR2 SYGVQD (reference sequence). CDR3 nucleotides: TGCGCCAGCAGCGAAGACAGGGCCCCGAACACTGAAGCTTTCTTT. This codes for CASSEDRAPNTEAFF.

The DNA of the CDR3 is TGTGCCAGCAGCGTAGAGGATGTAGGACAGGTATATAATTCACCCCTCCACTTT. Amino acids: CASSVEDVGQVYNSPLHF. The chain recombines TRBV9 with TRBJ1-6; 7 bases line up with TRBD1. This CDR3 spans 18 amino acids. CDR1 SGDLS and CDR2 YYNGEE come from the germline V gene. Trimming took 0 bases from V and 4 from J; bases not matched to a gene: 10.

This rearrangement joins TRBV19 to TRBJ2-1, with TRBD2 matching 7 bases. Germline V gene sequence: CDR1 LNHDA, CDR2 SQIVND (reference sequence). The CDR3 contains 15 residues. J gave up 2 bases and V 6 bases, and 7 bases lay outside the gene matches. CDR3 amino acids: CASSRSGLAYNEQFF. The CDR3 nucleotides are TGTGCCAGTAGCCGTAGCGGGTTGGCCTACAATGAGCAGTTCTTC. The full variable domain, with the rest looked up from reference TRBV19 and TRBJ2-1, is DGGITQSPKYLFRKEGQNVTLSCEQNLNHDAMYWYRQDPGQGLRLIYYSQIVNDFQKGDIAEGYSVSREKKESFPLTVTSAQKNPTAFYLCASSRSGLAYNEQFFGPGTRLTVL.

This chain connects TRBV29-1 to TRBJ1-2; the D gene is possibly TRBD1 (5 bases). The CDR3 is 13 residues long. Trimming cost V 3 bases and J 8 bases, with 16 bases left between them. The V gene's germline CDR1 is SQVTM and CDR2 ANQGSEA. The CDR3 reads CSVDRDSKIGYTF. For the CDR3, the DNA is TGCAGCGTTGATAGAGACAGTAAAATCGGCTACACCTTC. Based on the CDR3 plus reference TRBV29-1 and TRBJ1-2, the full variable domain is SAVISQKPSRDICQRGTSLTIQCQVDSQVTMMFWYRQQPGQSLTLIATANQGSEATYESGFVIDKFPISRPNLTFSTLTVSNMSPEDSSIYLCSVDRDSKIGYTFGSGTRLTVV.

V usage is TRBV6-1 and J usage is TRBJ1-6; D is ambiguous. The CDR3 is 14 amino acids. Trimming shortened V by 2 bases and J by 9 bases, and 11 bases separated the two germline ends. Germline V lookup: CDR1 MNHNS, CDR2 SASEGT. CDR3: CASSERSPPSPLHF. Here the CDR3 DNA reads TGTGCCAGCAGTGAACGGTCTCCTCCTTCACCCCTCCACTTT.

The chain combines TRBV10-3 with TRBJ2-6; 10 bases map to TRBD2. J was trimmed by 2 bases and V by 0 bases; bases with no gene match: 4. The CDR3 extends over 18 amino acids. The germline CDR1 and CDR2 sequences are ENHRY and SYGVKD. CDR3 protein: CAISESSSGSAGANVLTF. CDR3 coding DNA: TGTGCCATCAGTGAGTCCTCTAGCGGGAGTGCTGGGGCCAACGTCCTGACTTTC.

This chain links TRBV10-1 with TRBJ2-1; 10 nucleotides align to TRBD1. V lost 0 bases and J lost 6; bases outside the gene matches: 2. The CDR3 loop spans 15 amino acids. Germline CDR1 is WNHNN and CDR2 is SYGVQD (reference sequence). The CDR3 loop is CASSESGTGVNEQFF. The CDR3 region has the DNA TGCGCCAGCAGTGAGTCCGGGACAGGGGTCAATGAGCAGTTCTTC.

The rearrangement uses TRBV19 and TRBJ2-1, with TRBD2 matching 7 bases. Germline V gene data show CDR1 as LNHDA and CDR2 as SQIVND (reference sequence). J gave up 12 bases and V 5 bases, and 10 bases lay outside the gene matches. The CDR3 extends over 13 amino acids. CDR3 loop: CASSDTAGDGQFF. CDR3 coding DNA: TGTGCCAGTAGTGATACGGCGGGGGATGGGCAGTTCTTC.

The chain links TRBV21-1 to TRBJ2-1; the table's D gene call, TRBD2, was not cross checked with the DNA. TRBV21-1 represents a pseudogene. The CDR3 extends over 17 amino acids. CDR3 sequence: CASSKVPLAGVYNEQFF. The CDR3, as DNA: TGTGCCAGCAGCAAAGTTCCACTAGCGGGGGTGTACAATGAGCAGTTCTTC.

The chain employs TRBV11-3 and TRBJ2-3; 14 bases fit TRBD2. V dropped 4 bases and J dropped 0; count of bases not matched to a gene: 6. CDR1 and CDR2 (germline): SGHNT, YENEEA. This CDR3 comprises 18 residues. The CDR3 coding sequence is TGTGCCAGCAGCTGGGGACTAGCGGGGGCCTATAGCACAGATACGCAGTATTTT. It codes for CASSWGLAGAYSTDTQYF.

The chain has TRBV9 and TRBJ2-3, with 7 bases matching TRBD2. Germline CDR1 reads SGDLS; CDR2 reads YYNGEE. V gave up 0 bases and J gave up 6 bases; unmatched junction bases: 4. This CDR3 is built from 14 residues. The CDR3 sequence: CASSVVAGRDTQYF. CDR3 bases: TGTGCCAGCAGCGTAGTAGCCGGGAGGGATACGCAGTATTTT.

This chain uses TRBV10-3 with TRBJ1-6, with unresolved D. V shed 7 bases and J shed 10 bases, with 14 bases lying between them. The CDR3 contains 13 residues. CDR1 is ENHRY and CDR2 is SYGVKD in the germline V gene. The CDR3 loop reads CAITDKSGSPLHF. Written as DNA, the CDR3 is TGTGCCATCACCGACAAATCGGGGTCACCCCTCCACTTT.

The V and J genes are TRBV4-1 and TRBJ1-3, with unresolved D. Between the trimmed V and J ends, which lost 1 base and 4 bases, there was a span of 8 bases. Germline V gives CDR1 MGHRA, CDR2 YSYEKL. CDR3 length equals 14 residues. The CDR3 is CASSQGESGNTIYF. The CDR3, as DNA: TGCGCCAGCAGCCAAGGCGAATCCGGAAACACCATATATTTT.

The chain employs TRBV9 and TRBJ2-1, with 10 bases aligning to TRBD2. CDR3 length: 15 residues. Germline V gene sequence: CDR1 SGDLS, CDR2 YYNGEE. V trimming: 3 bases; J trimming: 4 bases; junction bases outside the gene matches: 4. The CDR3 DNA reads TGTGCCAGCAGCGCGAGCGGGGGGGGTTACAATGAGCAGTTCTTC. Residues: CASSASGGGYNEQFF. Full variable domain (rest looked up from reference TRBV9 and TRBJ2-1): DSGVTQTPKHLITATGQRVTLRCSPRSGDLSVYWYQQSLDQGLQFLIQYYNGEERAKGNILERFSAQQFPDLHSELNLSSLELGDSALYFCASSASGGGYNEQFFGPGTRLTVL.

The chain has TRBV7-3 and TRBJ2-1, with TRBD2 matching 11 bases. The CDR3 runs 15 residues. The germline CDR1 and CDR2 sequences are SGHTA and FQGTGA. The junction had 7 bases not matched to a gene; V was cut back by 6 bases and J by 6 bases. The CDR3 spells CASSSTSGSGNEQFF. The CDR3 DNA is TGTGCCAGCAGTTCCACTAGCGGGAGTGGCAATGAGCAGTTCTTC.

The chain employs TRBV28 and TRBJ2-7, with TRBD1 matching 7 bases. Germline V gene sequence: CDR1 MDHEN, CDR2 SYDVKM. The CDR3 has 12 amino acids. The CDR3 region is CAIGGAGYEQYF. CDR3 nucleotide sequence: TGTGCTATAGGGGGCGCAGGCTACGAGCAGTACTTC.

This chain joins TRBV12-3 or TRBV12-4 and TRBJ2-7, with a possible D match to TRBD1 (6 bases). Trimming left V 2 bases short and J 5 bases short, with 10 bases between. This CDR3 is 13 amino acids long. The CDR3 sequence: CASSLFRGHEQYF. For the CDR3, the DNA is TGTGCCAGCAGTTTATTCAGGGGTCACGAGCAGTACTTC.